This passage covers 9 T cell receptor beta chains from one sample sequenced in a study of prognosis after radiotherapy for stage I lung cancer. Researchers used two-round multiplex PCR to amplify TCR beta CDR3 starting from genomic DNA. Every TRBV and TRBJ gene had its own specific primer in first-round PCR. One entry per CDR3 protein results from TCRdb running MiXCR on the multiplex PCR reads. The sample gives around 16,000 distinct CDR3 sequences, around 40% of which show up once; around 38% is in the top ten. The material was PBMCs, obtained before or after stereotactic body radiation therapy (not recorded which). Every receptor here comes from a donor aged 50 or older with non-small cell lung cancer.

A word on this clonotype: One base away lies a much larger clone, so this may be a sequencing read error. V usage is TRBV6-5 and J usage is TRBJ1-1; no firm D call. The CDR3 is made up of 13 amino acids. With 2 bases removed from V and 2 bases from J, the gap between germline ends came to 6 bases. CDR1 and CDR2 (germline): MNHEY, SVGAGI. The CDR3 protein is CASSYGSNTEAFF. The CDR3 nucleotides read TGTGCCAGCAGTTACGGCAGTAACACTGAAGCTTTCTTT.

The genes are TRBV18 and TRBJ2-3, with 7 bases that match TRBD2. Trimming at V came to 6 bases and at J to 1 base, leaving 7 bases not matched to a gene. The CDR3 extends over 15 amino acids. Germline V gives CDR1 KGHSH, CDR2 LQKENI. The CDR3 sequence: CASSPGTTRTDTQYF. In nucleotides, the CDR3 is TGTGCCAGCTCGCCAGGGACTACCCGCACAGATACGCAGTATTTT.

This clonotype has a count of ten or more. The chain has TRBV2 and TRBJ2-1, with 9 bases fitting TRBD2. The J segment lost 5 bases and the V segment lost 7 bases, leaving 9 bases of the junction unmatched. The CDR3 sequence is 15 residues long. Per the germline V gene, CDR1 is SNHLY and CDR2 is FYNNEI. The CDR3 DNA is TGTGCCAGCATTAATGAGCGGGGGGCGGACAATGAGCAGTTCTTC. Protein: CASINERGADNEQFF.

A word on this clonotype: It is likely a read error: a sequence one base away is far more abundant. In this CDR3 the conserved last residue, phenylalanine or tryptophan, is missing, so a read error is likely. The chain joins TRBV6-5 to TRBJ2-1; the match to TRBD1 covers 7 bases. V dropped 5 bases and J dropped 2; count of bases not matched to a gene: 9. CDR3 length equals 16 residues. The germline V gene encodes CDR1 MNHEY and CDR2 SVGAGI. CDR3 residues: CASSIRQGVTYNEQFL. As DNA, the CDR3 is TGTGCCAGCAGTATCCGCCAGGGGGTTACCTACAATGAGCAGTTCCTC.

This clonotype was observed a few times. This sequence joins TRBV3-2 and TRBJ2-4; the table assigns TRBD1, which was not confirmed against the DNA. TRBV3-2 is designated a pseudogene. The CDR3 sequence is 16 residues long. For the CDR3, the DNA is TGTGCCAGCAGCCAAGAACCGACAGGGAAGGAAAACATTCAGTACTTC. Translation: CASSQEPTGKENIQYF.

The chain joins TRBV28 to TRBJ1-5; D is unclear. The V and J ends lost 7 bases and 11 bases respectively, with 21 bases between them. Germline values: CDR1 MDHEN, CDR2 SYDVKM. The length of the CDR3 is 14 residues. The CDR3 reads CASTSTKVGGSQHF. The CDR3 DNA sequence: TGTGCCAGCACCAGCACTAAGGTGGGTGGATCCCAGCATTTT.

There are many counts of this clonotype. This sequence joins TRBV29-1 and TRBJ1-1; TRBD1 matches at 9 bases. V was pared by 6 bases and J by 8 bases, with 4 bases of the junction left unmatched. The germline V gene encodes CDR1 SQVTM and CDR2 ANQGSEA. This CDR3 region has 11 residues. The CDR3 DNA sequence: TGCAGCGTGGGGACAGGGAGGGAAGCTTTCTTT. It yields the protein CSVGTGREAFF.

This clonotype was picked up many times. This chain connects TRBV4-1 to TRBJ1-1, with D possibly TRBD1 on 6 matching bases. In germline, CDR1 is MGHRA, CDR2 YSYEKL. Trimming removed 5 bases at V and 3 bases at J, with 19 bases between. There are 16 residues in the CDR3. The CDR3 sequence: CASSNTNRAEDTEAFF. The CDR3 nucleotides are TGCGCCAGCAGCAACACAAACAGGGCGGAGGACACTGAAGCTTTCTTT.

There are many counts of this clonotype. V gene TRBV2 combines with J gene TRBJ2-1, with TRBD2 identical over 11 bases. The ends lost 9 bases at V and 7 bases at J; junction bases unmatched: 5. The CDR3 runs 13 residues. Germline V gene sequence: CDR1 SNHLY, CDR2 FYNNEI. CDR3 protein: CASLAGGRNEQFF. For the CDR3, the DNA is TGTGCCAGTCTAGCGGGAGGAAGGAATGAGCAGTTCTTC.